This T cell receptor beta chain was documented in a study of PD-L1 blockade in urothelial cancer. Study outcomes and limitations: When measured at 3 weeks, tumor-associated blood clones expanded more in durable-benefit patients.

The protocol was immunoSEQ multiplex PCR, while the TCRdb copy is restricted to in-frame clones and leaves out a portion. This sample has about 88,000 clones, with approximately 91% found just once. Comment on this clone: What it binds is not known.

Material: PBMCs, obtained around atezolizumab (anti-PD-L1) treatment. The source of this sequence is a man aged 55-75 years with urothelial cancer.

The CDR3 DNA reads as TGCGCCAGCAGCCAAGATACCCAGGGGTCCGAAGCTTTCTTT. As protein: CASSQDTQGSEAFF. This chain links TRBV4-3 with TRBJ1-1; a weak D match, TRBD1 (6 bases). CDR1 and CDR2 from the germline V gene are LGHNA and YSLEER. Trimming pared 0 bases from V and 8 bases from J, leaving 13 bases between. This CDR3 is built from 14 residues.